A single sample gave rise to the 9 T cell receptor beta chains below, sequenced in a study of blood T cell repertoires in COVID-19. Produced via immunoSEQ multiplex PCR; TCRdb's table is partial and in-frame only. The repertoire includes 180,000 or so clones, roughly 82% of them detected once, and roughly 9% sits in the top ten. The sequencing sample was made of peripheral blood. The receptor set was obtained from a woman in her sixties or seventies with acute or convalescent COVID-19.

This sequence joins TRBV3-1 (or the pseudogene TRBV3-2) and TRBJ1-2; 8 positions match TRBD1. Per the germline V gene, CDR1 is LGHDT and CDR2 is YNNKEL (reference sequence). J lost 7 bases, V lost 8 bases, and 15 bases had no gene match. The CDR3 spans 15 residues. CDR3 sequence reads: CASSSSTGGNSGYTF. The CDR3 DNA is TGTGCCAGCTCGAGCAGTACAGGGGGGAATTCTGGCTACACCTTC.

The gene calls are TRBV7-2 and TRBJ1-1; TRBD1 aligns across 10 bases. This CDR3 has 13 residues. The J segment lost 11 bases and the V segment lost 5 bases, leaving 8 bases of the junction unmatched. The V gene's germline CDR1 is SGHTA and CDR2 FQGNSA. CDR3 residues: CASSRGTGEEAFF. The CDR3 DNA sequence: TGTGCCAGCAGCCGGGGGACAGGGGAGGAGGCTTTCTTT.

The chain joins TRBV7-8 to TRBJ2-1; D unresolved. The V end was cut by 3 bases, the J end by 0 bases, with 9 bases between. Germline V gene sequence: CDR1 SGHVS, CDR2 FQNEAQ. The CDR3 consists of 15 residues. CDR3 residues: CASSFGGSSYNEQFF. The CDR3 DNA is TGTGCCAGCAGCTTCGGCGGTTCCTCCTACAATGAGCAGTTCTTC. Full variable domain (rest looked up from reference TRBV7-8 and TRBJ2-1): GAGVSQSPRYKVAKRGQDVALRCDPISGHVSLFWYQQALGQGPEFLTYFQNEAQLDKSGLPSDRFFAERPEGSVSTLKIQRTQQEDSAVYLCASSFGGSSYNEQFFGPGTRLTVL.

The chain joins TRBV5-6 to TRBJ2-7, with D possibly matching TRBD1 (5 bases). The germline CDR1 and CDR2 sequences are SGHDT and YYEEEE. V lost 0 bases and J lost 3, with 10 bases in between. This CDR3 has 14 residues. The CDR3 nucleotides read TGTGCCAGCAGCTTGGAGGGGCAGGGCTACGAGCAGTACTTC. This sequence encodes CASSLEGQGYEQYF.

The rearrangement uses TRBV6-5 and TRBJ2-3; D perhaps matches TRBD1 (6 bases). There are 15 residues in the CDR3. Germline V lookup: CDR1 MNHEY, CDR2 SVGAGI. With 5 bases removed from V and 5 bases from J, the gap between germline ends came to 17 bases. The CDR3 bases are TGTGCCAGCAGTCTGACAGGAGAAGCACGAGATACGCAGTATTTT. Translating it yields CASSLTGEARDTQYF.

This clone was observed a handful of times. The chain employs TRBV18 and TRBJ1-2; 9 bases align to TRBD1. The CDR3 has 15 amino acids. The germline gives CDR1 KGHSH, CDR2 LQKENI. V dropped 3 bases and J dropped 0; count of bases not matched to a gene: 2. CDR3 sequence (DNA): TGTGCCAGCTCACCCGGGACAGGGACTAACTATGGCTACACCTTC. It is translated as CASSPGTGTNYGYTF.

The CDR3 DNA reads TGCAGCGCCATGGGACAGGTGAACACTGAAGCTTTCTTT. It specifies CSAMGQVNTEAFF. V usage is TRBV29-1 and J usage is TRBJ1-1, with 8 positions matching TRBD1. Germline trimming cut 7 bases from V and 0 bases from J; bases unmatched to any gene: 4. The germline gives CDR1 SQVTM, CDR2 ANQGSEA. The CDR3 runs 13 residues.

The J gene is TRBJ1-5, the V gene TRBV27, with 10 nucleotides matching TRBD1. The V segment lost 6 bases and the J segment 3 bases; nucleotides outside the gene matches: 5. Germline lookup yields CDR1 MNHEY and CDR2 SMNVEV (reference sequence). CDR3 length equals 15 residues. The CDR3 DNA reads as TGTGCCAGCAGAAGGGACAGGGGTATCAATCAGCCCCAGCATTTT. It is translated as CASRRDRGINQPQHF.

The rearrangement joins TRBV18 to TRBJ2-7; D possibly corresponds to TRBD1 (6 bases). Germline loops: CDR1 KGHSH, CDR2 LQKENI. The CDR3 has 13 residues. The ends were cut back, 3 bases at V and 3 bases at J, with 9 bases in the middle. The CDR3 loop reads CASSPGHNYEQYF. CDR3 nucleotides: TGTGCCAGCTCACCGGGACATAACTACGAGCAGTACTTC.